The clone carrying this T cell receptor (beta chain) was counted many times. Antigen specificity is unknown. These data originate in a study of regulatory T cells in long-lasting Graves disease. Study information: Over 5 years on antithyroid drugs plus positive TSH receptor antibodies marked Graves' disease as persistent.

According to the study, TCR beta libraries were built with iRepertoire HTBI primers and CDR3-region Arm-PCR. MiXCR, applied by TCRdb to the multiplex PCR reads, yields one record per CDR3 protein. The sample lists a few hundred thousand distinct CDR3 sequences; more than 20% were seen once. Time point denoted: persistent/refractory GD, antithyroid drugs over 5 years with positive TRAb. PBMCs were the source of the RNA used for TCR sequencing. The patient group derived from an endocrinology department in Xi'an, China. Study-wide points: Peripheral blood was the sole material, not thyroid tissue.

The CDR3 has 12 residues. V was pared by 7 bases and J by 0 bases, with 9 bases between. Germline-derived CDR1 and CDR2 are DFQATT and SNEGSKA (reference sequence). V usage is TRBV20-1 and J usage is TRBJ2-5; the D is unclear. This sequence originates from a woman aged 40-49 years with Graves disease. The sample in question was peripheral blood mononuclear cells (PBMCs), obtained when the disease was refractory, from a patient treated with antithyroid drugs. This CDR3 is CSGQPYQETQYF. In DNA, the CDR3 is TGCAGTGGCCAGCCGTACCAAGAGACCCAGTACTTC.